The rows below give T cell receptor beta chains drawn from one sample of a study of T cell responses to AZD1222 COVID-19 vaccine. This table comes from immunoSEQ multiplex PCR, and its TCRdb copy is limited to in-frame clones, with some not included. The sample includes 150,000 to 200,000 clones, 75% to 90% of them seen just once. The material was peripheral blood, obtained on day 0 of MenACWY control vaccination. The source is an adult in good health. The CDR3 runs from the conserved cysteine through the conserved F or W. D genes are given only for firm matches. For some rows the clone size is stated as once, few or many, or as a class when expanded; others skip it.

J gene	clone size	V gene	D gene	CDR3 DNA	CDR3 protein
TRBJ2-5	once	TRBV6-1	TRBD1	TGTGCCAGCAGTGATGGGCAGGGGGCTACCCAGTACTTC	CASSDGQGATQYF
TRBJ2-6	.	TRBV11-2	.	TGTGCCAGCAGCTCTCGGTCCAGCGTCTCTGGGGCCAACGTCCTGACTTTC	CASSSRSSVSGANVLTF
TRBJ1-5	few	TRBV5-8	TRBD1	TGTGCCAGCAGCTTGGGACAGGGAAGTCTAGATCAGCCCCAGCATTTT	CASSLGQGSLDQPQHF
TRBJ2-3	.	TRBV20-1	.	TGCAGTGCTAGTGGTCCGGTTCCGGATACGCAGTATTTT	CSASGPVPDTQYF
TRBJ1-4	.	TRBV12-1	.	TGTGCCAGCAGCGCCCTAGACAGTCTCCGTCGGGAAAAACTGTTTTTT	CASSALDSLRREKLFF
TRBJ1-1	.	TRBV19	.	TGTGCCAGTATCCCTGGGGTTGGGAACACTGAAGCTTTCTTT	CASIPGVGNTEAFF
TRBJ1-5	.	TRBV15	.	TGTGCCACCAGCAGATATAATCAGCCCCAGCATTTT	CATSRYNQPQHF
TRBJ1-1	.	TRBV6-5	.	TGTGCCAGCAGTTACTCGACAAACACTGAAGCTTTCTTT	CASSYSTNTEAFF
TRBJ2-6	.	TRBV24-1	.	TGTGCCACCAGTGATTTAGACAGCTCTGGGGCCAACGTCCTGACTTTC	CATSDLDSSGANVLTF
TRBJ1-1	.	TRBV2	.	TGTGCCAGCAGGGTACAGGGCGGGGGGTACACTGAAGCTTTCTTT	CASRVQGGGYTEAFF
TRBJ1-1	.	TRBV12-3/TRBV12-4	TRBD1	TGTGCCAGCAGTGACAGGGGAGGCACTGAAGCTTTCTTT	CASSDRGGTEAFF
TRBJ2-1	.	TRBV21-1	.	TGTGCCAGCAGCAAAGAGGACAATGAGCAGTTCTTC	CASSKEDNEQFF
TRBJ2-1	.	TRBV7-2	TRBD1	TGTGCCAGCAGCGTGACGACAGGGGACAATGAGCAGTTCTTC	CASSVTTGDNEQFF
TRBJ2-1	.	TRBV11-3	TRBD2	TGTGCCAGCAGCTCCCGGACTAGCGGCCTGGATGAGCAGTTCTTC	CASSSRTSGLDEQFF
TRBJ2-1	.	TRBV7-2	TRBD1	TGTGCCAGCAGCTCCGGGACAGGTCGCAATGAGCAGTTCTTC	CASSSGTGRNEQFF
TRBJ1-1	.	TRBV15	.	TGTGCCACCAGCAGAGATCAGAACACTGAAGCTTTCTTT	CATSRDQNTEAFF
TRBJ2-1	.	TRBV19	TRBD1	TGTGCCAGTAGTGCCCGGACAGGGATGGACCACAATGAGCAGTTCTTC	CASSARTGMDHNEQFF
TRBJ1-4	.	TRBV24-1	.	TGTGCCACCAGTGACTATGGTGAAAAACTGTTTTTT	CATSDYGEKLFF
TRBJ2-3	.	TRBV2	TRBD2	TGTGCCAGCAGTGAGCCTAGCGGGGGGGTTAGTACAGATACGCAGTATTTT	CASSEPSGGVSTDTQYF
TRBJ2-2	.	TRBV9	.	TGTGCCAGCAGCGTAGGTGGGGCCGGGGAGCTGTTTTTT	CASSVGGAGELFF
TRBJ2-3	.	TRBV14	.	TGTGCCAGCAGCCAAGTAAGGGAAACAGATACGCAGTATTTT	CASSQVRETDTQYF
TRBJ1-5	.	TRBV18	.	TGTGCCAGCTCACCAGGGAGCGATCAGCCCCAGCATTTT	CASSPGSDQPQHF
TRBJ1-1	.	TRBV5-6	TRBD1	TGTGCCAGCAGCCCCCTAGTCGGACAGGGGGCGCAGACCGAAGCTTTCTTT	CASSPLVGQGAQTEAFF
TRBJ1-4	medium-sized	TRBV19	.	TGTGCCAGTAGTTTTTGGAATAATGAAAAACTGTTTTTT	CASSFWNNEKLFF
TRBJ2-2	few	TRBV4-2	TRBD2	TGTGCCAGCAGCCAAGCAGCGGGGGGCCGGGACACCGGGGAGCTGTTTTTT	CASSQAAGGRDTGELFF
TRBJ2-7	.	TRBV21-1	.	TGTGCCAGCAGCAAACCATTAGCGAGGGGCCCGTACGAGCAGTACTTC	CASSKPLARGPYEQYF
TRBJ2-7	few	TRBV12-3/TRBV12-4	.	TGTGCCAGCAGTTTTGGCGGGTCCTACGAGCAGTACTTC	CASSFGGSYEQYF